A selection of T cell receptor beta chains follows, all from one sample in a study of blood T cell repertoires in COVID-19. Libraries were prepared by immunoSEQ multiplex PCR; TCRdb keeps only in-frame clonotypes and omits some of them. Among around 140,000 clones listed, around 86% were seen once. Sequenced: peripheral blood. All receptors derive from a woman in her 70s with COVID-19, enrolled during active disease. CDR3s include the opening cysteine and the closing phenylalanine or tryptophan. D genes are given only for firm matches. Clone size appears in some rows only: once, few, many, or a class for an expanded clone.

abundance: -
j_gene: TRBJ2-3
len: 14
v_gene: TRBV5-1
d_gene: -
CDR3nt: TGCGCCAGCAGCCGAGGTAGCGGCACAGATACGCAGTATTTT
CDR3aa: CASSRGSGTDTQYF

abundance: -
j_gene: TRBJ1-1
len: 12
v_gene: TRBV30
d_gene: TRBD1
CDR3nt: TGTGCCTGGAGTGACAGGGGCTCTGAAGCTTTCTTT
CDR3aa: CAWSDRGSEAFF

abundance: once
j_gene: TRBJ2-1
len: 15
v_gene: TRBV18
d_gene: TRBD1
CDR3nt: TGTGCCAGCTCACCCGCCGGACAGGGATACAATGAGCAGTTCTTC
CDR3aa: CASSPAGQGYNEQFF

abundance: -
j_gene: TRBJ2-7
len: 15
v_gene: TRBV6-5
d_gene: -
CDR3nt: TGTGCCAGCAGTTACTCGAGGCAGGGTTCCTACGAGCAGTACTTC
CDR3aa: CASSYSRQGSYEQYF

abundance: once
j_gene: TRBJ1-1
len: 12
v_gene: TRBV29-1
d_gene: -
CDR3nt: TGCAGCGTTGTACGGGTAACCACTGAAGCTTTCTTT
CDR3aa: CSVVRVTTEAFF

abundance: -
j_gene: TRBJ2-7
len: 13
v_gene: TRBV7-9
d_gene: -
CDR3nt: TGTGCCAGCAGCTTAGGATCCGGGAACGAGCAGTACTTC
CDR3aa: CASSLGSGNEQYF

abundance: -
j_gene: TRBJ2-7
len: 15
v_gene: TRBV27
d_gene: TRBD1
CDR3nt: TGTGCCAGCAGTTTAGCACAGGGGGGCTTTTACGAGCAGTACTTC
CDR3aa: CASSLAQGGFYEQYF

abundance: -
j_gene: TRBJ2-7
len: 15
v_gene: TRBV7-2
d_gene: -
CDR3nt: TGTGCCAGCAGCTTAGCGTTCGGACAGACCTACGAGCAGTACTTC
CDR3aa: CASSLAFGQTYEQYF

abundance: -
j_gene: TRBJ1-2
len: 13
v_gene: TRBV28
d_gene: TRBD1
CDR3nt: TGTGCCAGCAGTTCCAGGGGGCGCGGTCGCTACACCTTC
CDR3aa: CASSSRGRGRYTF

abundance: few
j_gene: TRBJ2-7
len: 13
v_gene: TRBV30
d_gene: -
CDR3nt: TGTGCCTGGAGTGTATATAGGGGCTACGAGCAGTACTTC
CDR3aa: CAWSVYRGYEQYF

abundance: -
j_gene: TRBJ2-7
len: 15
v_gene: TRBV2
d_gene: TRBD2
CDR3nt: TGTGCCAGCATCTCGGGGAGGGGAGCCTCCTACGAGCAGTACTTC
CDR3aa: CASISGRGASYEQYF

abundance: few
j_gene: TRBJ1-5
len: 14
v_gene: TRBV5-5
d_gene: -
CDR3nt: TGTGCCAGCAGCTTGGTGGGAGGCAATCAGCCCCAGCATTTT
CDR3aa: CASSLVGGNQPQHF

abundance: -
j_gene: TRBJ1-1
len: 18
v_gene: TRBV7-8
d_gene: -
CDR3nt: TGTGCCAGCAGCTCGATTAGGGGGACCTATACAAGAAACACTGAAGCTTTCTTT
CDR3aa: CASSSIRGTYTRNTEAFF

abundance: -
j_gene: TRBJ2-2
len: 18
v_gene: TRBV4-1
d_gene: TRBD2
CDR3nt: TGCGCCAGCAGCCAAGAGAAAGGGCTAGCGGTGAACACCGGGGAGCTGTTTTTT
CDR3aa: CASSQEKGLAVNTGELFF

abundance: few
j_gene: TRBJ1-6
len: 16
v_gene: TRBV19
d_gene: TRBD1
CDR3nt: TGTGCCAGTAGGGCCGGGACAGGGGTAGGTAATTCACCCCTCCACTTT
CDR3aa: CASRAGTGVGNSPLHF

abundance: -
j_gene: TRBJ2-1
len: 14
v_gene: TRBV10-2
d_gene: TRBD2
CDR3nt: TGCGCCAGCAGTGAGTCGTCTAGCGGGGGGGCAAAGTTCTTC
CDR3aa: CASSESSSGGAKFF

abundance: -
j_gene: TRBJ2-1
len: 14
v_gene: TRBV6-6
d_gene: TRBD2
CDR3nt: TGTGCCAGCAGTTACGGGACTAGCAGCGATGAGCAGTTCTTC
CDR3aa: CASSYGTSSDEQFF

abundance: -
j_gene: TRBJ2-5
len: 16
v_gene: TRBV5-1
d_gene: TRBD2
CDR3nt: TGCGCCAGCAGCTTGGGACTAGCGGGGGTCCGAGAGACCCAGTACTTC
CDR3aa: CASSLGLAGVRETQYF

abundance: -
j_gene: TRBJ2-3
len: 13
v_gene: TRBV5-5
d_gene: -
CDR3nt: TGTGCCAGCAGCTTGGTTAGTGCAGATACGCAGTATTTT
CDR3aa: CASSLVSADTQYF

abundance: -
j_gene: TRBJ1-5
len: 12
v_gene: TRBV19
d_gene: -
CDR3nt: TGTGCCAGTTCCGCAGGGTATCAGCCCCAGCATTTT
CDR3aa: CASSAGYQPQHF

abundance: -
j_gene: TRBJ1-4
len: 14
v_gene: TRBV2
d_gene: -
CDR3nt: TGTGCCAGCAGTGTCTGGGGGCTGGGAGAAAAACTGTTTTTT
CDR3aa: CASSVWGLGEKLFF

abundance: -
j_gene: TRBJ1-2
len: 13
v_gene: TRBV2
d_gene: -
CDR3nt: TGTGCCAGCAAGGGATTGGGGCTCTATGGCTACACCTTC
CDR3aa: CASKGLGLYGYTF

abundance: -
j_gene: TRBJ2-1
len: 14
v_gene: TRBV7-2
d_gene: TRBD2
CDR3nt: TGTGCCAGCAGCTTTACCGGGACTAGCAATGAGCAGTTCTTC
CDR3aa: CASSFTGTSNEQFF

abundance: -
j_gene: TRBJ1-4
len: 14
v_gene: TRBV10-3
d_gene: TRBD1
CDR3nt: TGTGCCATCAGTGACCAGGGGGAATTTGAAAAACTGTTTTTT
CDR3aa: CAISDQGEFEKLFF

abundance: -
j_gene: TRBJ2-1
len: 18
v_gene: TRBV5-4
d_gene: -
CDR3nt: TGTGCCAGCAGCCCTACAATGTTGAGGCCTAGCTCCTACAATGAGCAGTTCTTC
CDR3aa: CASSPTMLRPSSYNEQFF

abundance: -
j_gene: TRBJ2-5
len: 14
v_gene: TRBV5-4
d_gene: TRBD2
CDR3nt: TGTGCCAGCAGGGACCCGACTAGCGTAGCGACCCAGTACTTC
CDR3aa: CASRDPTSVATQYF

abundance: -
j_gene: TRBJ2-1
len: 19
v_gene: TRBV4-2
d_gene: TRBD2
CDR3nt: TGTGCCAGCACTCTAGCCTGGGCTAGCGGGACGCTATCCTACAATGAGCAGTTCTTC
CDR3aa: CASTLAWASGTLSYNEQFF

abundance: -
j_gene: TRBJ1-1
len: 15
v_gene: TRBV5-4
d_gene: TRBD1
CDR3nt: TGTGCCAGCAGCCAGGGACAGGGGGCGTACACTGAAGCTTTCTTT
CDR3aa: CASSQGQGAYTEAFF

abundance: -
j_gene: TRBJ2-2
len: 14
v_gene: TRBV19
d_gene: -
CDR3nt: TGTGCCAGTAGTGGTCAGACGAACACCGGGGAGCTGTTTTTT
CDR3aa: CASSGQTNTGELFF

abundance: -
j_gene: TRBJ1-2
len: 14
v_gene: TRBV2
d_gene: -
CDR3nt: TGTGCCAGCTCCCTGGGGCAGGGTGACTATGGCTACACCTTC
CDR3aa: CASSLGQGDYGYTF

abundance: -
j_gene: TRBJ1-1
len: 12
v_gene: TRBV29-1
d_gene: -
CDR3nt: TGCAGCGTTGACTCGGTAGACACTGAAGCTTTCTTT
CDR3aa: CSVDSVDTEAFF

abundance: few
j_gene: TRBJ2-3
len: 16
v_gene: TRBV5-1
d_gene: TRBD2
CDR3nt: TGCGCCAGCAGCTTGGCAAGCGGGGGGGGAGCAGATACGCAGTATTTT
CDR3aa: CASSLASGGGADTQYF

abundance: -
j_gene: TRBJ1-6
len: 13
v_gene: TRBV19
d_gene: -
CDR3nt: TGTGCCAGTAGTCCGCAGTATAATTCACCCCTCCACTTT
CDR3aa: CASSPQYNSPLHF

abundance: -
j_gene: TRBJ2-7
len: 15
v_gene: TRBV5-8
d_gene: TRBD1
CDR3nt: TGTGCCAGCAGCTTTAGAGGGACAGGGGGCGACGAGCAGTACTTC
CDR3aa: CASSFRGTGGDEQYF

abundance: -
j_gene: TRBJ2-7
len: 14
v_gene: TRBV6-5
d_gene: -
CDR3nt: TGTGCCAGCAGGCCCTCGGGTGGGTCCTACGAGCAGTACTTC
CDR3aa: CASRPSGGSYEQYF

abundance: -
j_gene: TRBJ2-3
len: 16
v_gene: TRBV28
d_gene: TRBD1
CDR3nt: TGTGCCAGCAGTACGGGGGACAGGGTCTTCACAGATACGCAGTATTTT
CDR3aa: CASSTGDRVFTDTQYF

abundance: -
j_gene: TRBJ2-7
len: 15
v_gene: TRBV7-8
d_gene: -
CDR3nt: TGTGCCAGCAGACTAGGAGGGACAGCGGTTTACGAGCAGTACTTC
CDR3aa: CASRLGGTAVYEQYF

abundance: -
j_gene: TRBJ2-1
len: 14
v_gene: TRBV3-1/TRBV3-2
d_gene: -
CDR3nt: TGTGCCAGCAGCCAAGGCCCAGGGGCCAATGAGCAGTTCTTC
CDR3aa: CASSQGPGANEQFF

abundance: few
j_gene: TRBJ2-1
len: 13
v_gene: TRBV10-1
d_gene: TRBD1
CDR3nt: TGCGCCAGCAGTTGGGACAGGGCTAGTGAGCAGTTCTTC
CDR3aa: CASSWDRASEQFF

abundance: -
j_gene: TRBJ2-3
len: 12
v_gene: TRBV5-6
d_gene: -
CDR3nt: TGTGCCAGCAGCTTGCCTAAAGATACGCAGTATTTT
CDR3aa: CASSLPKDTQYF